The rows below give T cell receptor beta chains drawn from one sample of a study of identical twins. From the 5' RACE reads, TCRdb called clonotypes with MiXCR, one entry per CDR3 protein. Of about 660,000 distinct CDR3 sequences in the sample, over 8.5% are singletons; the top ten hold approximately 0.89%. This sample was shared with a second study, whose subject was yellow fever vaccine responses in identical twins.

The material sequenced was PBMCs. The receptors derive from a woman under 30 in good health. CDR3s include the opening cysteine and the closing phenylalanine or tryptophan. Fields, in order: V gene, D gene, J gene, clone size, CDR3 DNA, CDR3 protein. D genes are given only for firm matches. Rows give clone size only sometimes, using once, few, many, or a class for an expanded clone.

>TRBV3-1|-|TRBJ2-2|many
TGTGCCAGCAGCCCCGGGGTACACACCGGGGAGCTGTTTTTT
CASSPGVHTGELFF
>TRBV6-5|TRBD1|TRBJ2-7|few
TGTGCCAGCAGTTACTCGCCCCGGGACAGGGGCAACGAGCAGTACTTC
CASSYSPRDRGNEQYF
>TRBV6-4|TRBD1|TRBJ2-2|few
TGTGCCAGCAGTGGGGGACAGGACACCGGGGAGCTGTTTTTT
CASSGGQDTGELFF
>TRBV28|-|TRBJ1-5|-
TGTGCCAGCACCCGCCCGCGGGACAATAGCAATCAGCCCCAGCATTTT
CASTRPRDNSNQPQHF
>TRBV2|-|TRBJ2-2|-
TGTGCCAGCAGGAGGACAGCGAACACCGGGGAGCTGTTTTTT
CASRRTANTGELFF
>TRBV27|TRBD2|TRBJ2-7|-
TGTGCCAGCAGTTTAGGCTTGGGGGGGGGCGAGCAGTACTTC
CASSLGLGGGEQYF
>TRBV4-2|TRBD2|TRBJ2-3|-
TGTGCCAGCAGCCAAGGAACTAGCGGGGGGGCCTTAAATACGCAGTATTTT
CASSQGTSGGALNTQYF
>TRBV7-8|-|TRBJ2-7|many
TGTGCCAGCAGCTTAGGAGGCATTCCCTACGAGCAGTACTTC
CASSLGGIPYEQYF
>TRBV20-1|TRBD2|TRBJ2-1|few
TGCAGCCTAAGACTAGCGGCGGGCTCCTACAATGAGCAGTTCTTC
CSLRLAAGSYNEQFF
>TRBV6-2/TRBV6-3|TRBD2|TRBJ2-2|-
TGTGCCAGCAGTTACTCTTCTCTAGCGGGAGGCCTTAGGAACACCGGGGAGCTGTTTTTT
CASSYSSLAGGLRNTGELFF
>TRBV30|TRBD2|TRBJ2-3|-
TGTGCCTGGAGTGCCCTCGGGACTAGCGGGGGTTCAGATACGCAGTATTTT
CAWSALGTSGGSDTQYF
>TRBV6-2/TRBV6-3|-|TRBJ1-1|-
TGTGCCAGCAGATCGACGGCACCCACTGAAGCTTTCTTT
CASRSTAPTEAFF
>TRBV25-1|-|TRBJ1-2|few
TGTGCCAGCAGTGGAGCCCCCGGGGGCTACACCTTC
CASSGAPGGYTF
>TRBV29-1|TRBD1|TRBJ2-7|few
TGCAGCGTTGAGGGGACAGGGGGCGAGCAGTACTTC
CSVEGTGGEQYF
>TRBV7-2|-|TRBJ1-1|-
TGTGCCAGCAGCTTGCCCTTAGCAGTAGCTTTCTTT
CASSLPLAVAFF
>TRBV7-2|TRBD1|TRBJ2-1|few
TGTGCCAGCAGTCGACCGGGACAGGGGGAGGACAATGAGCAGTTCTTC
CASSRPGQGEDNEQFF
>TRBV14|TRBD1|TRBJ2-2|few
TGTGCCAGCAGCCAGGCGACAGGGGCCGGGGAGCTGTTTTTT
CASSQATGAGELFF
>TRBV6-1|TRBD1|TRBJ2-3|few
TGTGCCAGCAGGAGGACAGGGGGCACAGATACGCAGTATTTT
CASRRTGGTDTQYF
>TRBV5-1|TRBD1|TRBJ1-1|few
TGCGCCAGCAGCTTGGGTGTGACAGGGGGCACTGAAGCTTTCTTT
CASSLGVTGGTEAFF
>TRBV20-1|-|TRBJ1-6|-
TGCAGTGCTGTACAGGCGGACCATAATTCACCCCTCCACTTT
CSAVQADHNSPLHF
>TRBV20-1|-|TRBJ2-1|few
TGCAGTGCTAGAAGGGAGGCCCTCCGGCATGAGCAGTTCTTC
CSARREALRHEQFF
>TRBV6-2/TRBV6-3|-|TRBJ2-5|few
TGTGCCAGCAGGGGAACATCCACGGGGGAGACCCAGTACTTC
CASRGTSTGETQYF
>TRBV5-1|TRBD2|TRBJ2-1|few
TGCGCCAGCAGCTTTGGACTAGCGGGGGAAAGCTCCTACAATGAGCAGTTCTTC
CASSFGLAGESSYNEQFF
>TRBV29-1|TRBD1|TRBJ1-1|many
TGCAGCGTTGAAACTCTTCGGACAGGGGACACTGAAGCTTTCTTT
CSVETLRTGDTEAFF
>TRBV11-3|TRBD1|TRBJ2-2|few
TGTGCCAGCAGCTTGTACAGGGGAACCGGGGAGCTGTTTTTT
CASSLYRGTGELFF
>TRBV3-1|TRBD1|TRBJ1-2|-
TGTGCCAGCAGCCAAGAGTACAGGGGGCTCGGTGGCTACACCTTC
CASSQEYRGLGGYTF
>TRBV7-8|-|TRBJ2-6|few
TGTGCCAGCAGCTTAGGAGTTCGGGGACGCTCTGGGGCCAACGTCCTGACTTTC
CASSLGVRGRSGANVLTF
>TRBV10-2|-|TRBJ1-2|few
TGCGCCAGCAGTGAGGCAGGCTACAATGGCTACACCTTC
CASSEAGYNGYTF
>TRBV28|-|TRBJ2-3|-
TGTGCCAGCAGGGCAGAGATAAACACAGATACGCAGTATTTT
CASRAEINTDTQYF
>TRBV28|TRBD2|TRBJ2-1|once
TGTGCCAGCAGCCAAAAACGGACTAGCGGGAGGCCCTTAAGCTCCTACAATGAGCAGTCCTTC
CASSQKRTSGRPLSSYNEQSF
>TRBV11-2|-|TRBJ2-5|few
TGTGCCAGCAGCTTAGGAACTGTAAAAGAGACCCAGTACTTC
CASSLGTVKETQYF
>TRBV10-3|-|TRBJ2-1|few
TGTGCCATCAGTACCGGAGGAGTCCCAGGAGAGGAGCAGTTCTTC
CAISTGGVPGEEQFF
>TRBV29-1|-|TRBJ2-5|many
TGCAGCGTTGAAGATTGGGAAATGGTCCAAGAGACCCAGTACTTC
CSVEDWEMVQETQYF
>TRBV28|-|TRBJ2-7|many
TGTGCCAGCAATGATGTGGACGAGCAGTACTTC
CASNDVDEQYF
>TRBV6-2/TRBV6-3|TRBD1|TRBJ2-2|-
TGTGCCAGCAGACCCGGGACAGGGGACACCGGGGAGCTGTTTTTT
CASRPGTGDTGELFF
>TRBV12-3/TRBV12-4|TRBD1|TRBJ2-7|few
TGTGCCAGCAGAGAGACAGGGATCGACGAGCAGTACTTC
CASRETGIDEQYF
>TRBV6-6|-|TRBJ2-5|many
TGTGCCAGCATGCGGGTTTGGGTTGAGACCCAGTACTTC
CASMRVWVETQYF
>TRBV29-1|-|TRBJ2-5|many
TGCAGCGTTGAAGACCAGACCCAGTACTTC
CSVEDQTQYF
>TRBV27|-|TRBJ2-7|many
TGTGCCAGCAGTTTATACTCTACCTACGAGCAGTACTTC
CASSLYSTYEQYF
>TRBV9|-|TRBJ2-7|-
TGTGCCAGCAGCGTCGTTCCGGGATCTGAGAGAGACGAGCAGTACTTC
CASSVVPGSERDEQYF
>TRBV7-8|TRBD1|TRBJ2-5|many
TGTGCCAGCAGCTCCCTGACAGGGGGACAAGAGACCCAGTACTTC
CASSSLTGGQETQYF
>TRBV27|-|TRBJ2-5|once
TGTACCAGCAGTTTAAGGGCAGGGGGGGAGACCCAGTACTTC
CTSSLRAGGETQYF
>TRBV29-1|TRBD2|TRBJ2-7|few
TGCAGCGTTGAAGGGCTAGCGGGAGGGTCCCTAGGCGAGCAGTACTTC
CSVEGLAGGSLGEQYF
>TRBV20-1|-|TRBJ2-7|-
TGCAGTGCTGGGGGTGGAGCACCACAGCCCTCCTACGAGCAGTACTTC
CSAGGGAPQPSYEQYF
>TRBV3-1|TRBD1|TRBJ2-7|many
TGTGCCAGCAGCCAAGTGACAGGGACCTACGAGCAGTACTTC
CASSQVTGTYEQYF
>TRBV4-1|-|TRBJ1-2|-
TGCGCCAGCAGCCAAGATCAGGGAGGATTTTACTATGGCTACACCTTC
CASSQDQGGFYYGYTF
>TRBV6-2/TRBV6-3|TRBD1|TRBJ2-3|-
TGTGCCAGCAGCCACCAAACAGGGGATCGAGACACAGATACGCAGTATTTT
CASSHQTGDRDTDTQYF
>TRBV21-1|-|TRBJ2-7|few
TGTGCCAGCAGCAAAATGGAGCCGGGACAGACTCTCTACGAGCAGTACTTC
CASSKMEPGQTLYEQYF
>TRBV10-2|-|TRBJ2-3|-
TGCGCCAGAGCTGCAGGGGGGAGAGGCACAGATACGCAGTATTTT
CARAAGGRGTDTQYF
>TRBV12-3/TRBV12-4|-|TRBJ2-2|many
TGTGCCAGCAGTTTCCAGGGGCGCACCGGGGAGCTGTTTTTT
CASSFQGRTGELFF
>TRBV11-3|-|TRBJ1-1|many
TGTGCCAGCAGCTTGGGTCAGGGTCGAACTGAAGCTTTCTTT
CASSLGQGRTEAFF